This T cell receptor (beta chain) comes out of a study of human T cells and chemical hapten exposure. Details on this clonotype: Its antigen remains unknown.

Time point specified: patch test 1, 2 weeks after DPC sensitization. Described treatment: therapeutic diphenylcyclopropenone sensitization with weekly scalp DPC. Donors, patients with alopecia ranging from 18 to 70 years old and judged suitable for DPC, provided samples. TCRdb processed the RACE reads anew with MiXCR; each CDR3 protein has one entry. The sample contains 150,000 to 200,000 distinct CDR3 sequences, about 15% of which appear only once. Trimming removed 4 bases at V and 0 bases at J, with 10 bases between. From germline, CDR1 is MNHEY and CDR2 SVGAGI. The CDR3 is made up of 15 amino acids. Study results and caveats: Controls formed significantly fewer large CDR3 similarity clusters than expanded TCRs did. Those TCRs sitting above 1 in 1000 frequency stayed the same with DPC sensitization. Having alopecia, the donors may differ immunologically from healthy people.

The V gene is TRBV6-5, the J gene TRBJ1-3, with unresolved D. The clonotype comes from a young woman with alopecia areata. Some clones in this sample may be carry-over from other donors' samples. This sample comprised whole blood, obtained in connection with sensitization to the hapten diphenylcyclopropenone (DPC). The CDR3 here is CASSSRAGSGNTIYF. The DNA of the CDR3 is TGTGCCAGCAGTTCCCGGGCAGGCTCTGGAAACACCATATATTTT.